The source of this T cell receptor beta chain is a study of T cell responses to AZD1222 COVID-19 vaccine. Some clones are missing from TCRdb's copy, which holds only in-frame ones; the method was immunoSEQ multiplex PCR. The table lists fewer than 200,000 clones, approximately 94% of them singletons, with 2.6% in the top ten. CDR3 length: 18 residues. Germline-derived CDR1 and CDR2 are LNHDA and SQIVND (reference sequence). V lost 3 bases, J lost 10 bases, and 17 bases stayed unmatched. This receptor was obtained from an adult in good health. The chain couples TRBV19 to TRBJ2-1; TRBD2 agrees at 11 bases. The sample consisted of peripheral blood, taken on day 0 of AZD1222 vaccination. In DNA form, the CDR3 reads TGTGCCAGTAGTATCGACTTTGCGGGGACTAGCGGAGCTCCGGAGCAGTTCTTC. It is translated as CASSIDFAGTSGAPEQFF.